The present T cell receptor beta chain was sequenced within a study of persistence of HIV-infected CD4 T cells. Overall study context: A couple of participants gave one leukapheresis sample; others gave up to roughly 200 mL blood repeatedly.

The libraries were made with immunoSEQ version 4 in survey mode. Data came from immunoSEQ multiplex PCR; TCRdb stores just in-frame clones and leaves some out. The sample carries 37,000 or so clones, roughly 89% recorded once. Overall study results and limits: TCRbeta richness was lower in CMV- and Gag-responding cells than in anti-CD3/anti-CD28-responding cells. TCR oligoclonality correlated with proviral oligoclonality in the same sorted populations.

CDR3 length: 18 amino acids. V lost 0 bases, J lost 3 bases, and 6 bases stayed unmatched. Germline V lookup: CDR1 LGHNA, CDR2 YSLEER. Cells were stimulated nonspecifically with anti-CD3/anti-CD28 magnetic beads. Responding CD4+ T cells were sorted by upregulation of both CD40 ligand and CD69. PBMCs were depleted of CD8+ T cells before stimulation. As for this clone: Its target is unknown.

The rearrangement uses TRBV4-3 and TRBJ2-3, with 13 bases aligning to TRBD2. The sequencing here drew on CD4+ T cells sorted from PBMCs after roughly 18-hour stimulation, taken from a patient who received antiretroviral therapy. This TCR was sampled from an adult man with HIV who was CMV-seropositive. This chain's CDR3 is CASSQEGLAGTRTDTQYF. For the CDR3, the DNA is TGCGCCAGCAGCCAAGAGGGACTAGCGGGGACGCGGACAGATACGCAGTATTTT.